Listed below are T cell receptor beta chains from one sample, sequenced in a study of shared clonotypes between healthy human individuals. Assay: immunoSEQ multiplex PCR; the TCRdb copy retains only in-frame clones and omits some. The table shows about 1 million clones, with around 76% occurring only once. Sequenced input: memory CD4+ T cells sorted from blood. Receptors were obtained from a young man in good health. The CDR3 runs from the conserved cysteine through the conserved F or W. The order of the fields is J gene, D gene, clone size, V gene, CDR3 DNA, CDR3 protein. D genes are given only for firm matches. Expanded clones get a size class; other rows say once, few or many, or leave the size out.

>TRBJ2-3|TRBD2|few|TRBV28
TGTGCCAGCAGTTCGTTCACTAGCGGGATCAGCGTTACGCAGTATTTT
CASSSFTSGISVTQYF
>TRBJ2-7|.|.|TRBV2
TGTGCCAGCAGTGCAGGGTACCCAGCCTACGAGCAGTACTTC
CASSAGYPAYEQYF
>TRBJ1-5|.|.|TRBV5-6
TGTGCCAGCAGCTGGGGGACTTCCAATCAGCCCCAGCATTTT
CASSWGTSNQPQHF
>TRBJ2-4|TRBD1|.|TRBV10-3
TGTGCCATCAGCCGGGACAGGGACGACATTCAGTACTTC
CAISRDRDDIQYF
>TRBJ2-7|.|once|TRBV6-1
TGTGCCAGCAGTTCGTACGGGACATTCGGCTACGAGCAGTACTTC
CASSSYGTFGYEQYF
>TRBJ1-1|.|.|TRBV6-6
TGTGCCAGCAGTTACTCGAATAGCCACACTGAAGCTTTCTTT
CASSYSNSHTEAFF
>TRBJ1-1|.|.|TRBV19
TGTGCCAGTAGTGACAGTCCCCAAACTGAAGCTTTCTTT
CASSDSPQTEAFF
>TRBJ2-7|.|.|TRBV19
TGTGCCAGTAGTAATATGGGATCCTCCTACGAGCAGTACTTC
CASSNMGSSYEQYF
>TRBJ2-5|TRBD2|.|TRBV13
TGTGCCAGCAGCCCAAGGTCGGTAGCGGGGGGGCAAGAGACCCAGTACTTC
CASSPRSVAGGQETQYF
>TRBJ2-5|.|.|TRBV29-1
TGCAGCGTTGAAAGCCGCCTCCAAGAGACCCAGTACTTC
CSVESRLQETQYF
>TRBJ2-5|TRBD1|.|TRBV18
TGTGCCAGCTCGGCCGGGACAGGGAGGCGGGAGACCCAGTACTTC
CASSAGTGRRETQYF
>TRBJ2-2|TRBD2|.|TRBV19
TGTGCCAGTAGTATTAGACTAGCGGGGGCCACCGGGGAGCTGTTTTTT
CASSIRLAGATGELFF
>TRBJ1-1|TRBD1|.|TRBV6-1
TGTGCCAGCAGAATACAGGGGTTGGGGCACACTGAAGCTTTCTTT
CASRIQGLGHTEAFF
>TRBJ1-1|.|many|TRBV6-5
TGTGCCAGCAGTACCCGCGGGACACTGAACACTGAAGCTTTCTTT
CASSTRGTLNTEAFF
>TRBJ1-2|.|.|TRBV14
TGTGCCAGCAGCCCTACAGGGTCGGGGGGCTACACCTTC
CASSPTGSGGYTF
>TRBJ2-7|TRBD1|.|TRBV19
TGTGCCAGTAGTATTGGGTCAGGGGGCTACGAGCAGTACTTC
CASSIGSGGYEQYF
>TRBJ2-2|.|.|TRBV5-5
TGTGCCAGCAGCTTGAGCGGGACATCGAACACCGGGGAGCTGTTTTTT
CASSLSGTSNTGELFF